This is a list of T cell receptor beta chains from one sample in a study of identical twins. TCRdb re-analysed the 5' RACE reads in MiXCR, keeping a single row per CDR3 protein. This sample carries 1.5 million to 2 million distinct CDR3 sequences, roughly 35% of them seen once, and the ten largest clones take about 0.27%. Sequencing was done on a sample of cord blood. These receptors all come from a newborn girl in good health. Both conserved end residues are part of each CDR3. A D gene is named only where the DNA matches it firmly.

d_gene	v_gene	CDR3aa
-	TRBV6-5	CASSYGQISGETQYF
-	TRBV4-2	CASSQDGRGASSGANVLTF
-	TRBV4-2	CASSMSGNSPLHF
-	TRBV28	CASSFISGTQYF
TRBD2	TRBV27	CASSFLGLAGVVDEQFF
-	TRBV4-1	CASSQDITDYNSPLHF
-	TRBV4-2	CASSQVGSTVWAFF
TRBD1	TRBV24-1	CATSDWDSPYEQYF
-	TRBV20-1	CSAKTKETQYF
-	TRBV25-1	CASSEYPQDGYTF
-	TRBV9	CASSVSGGNYEQYF
TRBD2	TRBV5-1	CASSLAAPHSYNEQFF
TRBD2	TRBV20-1	CSAVLAGSSYEQYF
-	TRBV20-1	CSASGMANEKLFF
-	TRBV12-3/TRBV12-4	CASSLGSQTGELFF
TRBD1	TRBV27	CASSQTSGGGTDTQYF
-	TRBV4-2	CASSHRSGPNHVPYNEQFF
TRBD1	TRBV29-1	CSVGGMVGTGADTEAFF
-	TRBV18	CASSPWSDTQYF
TRBD2	TRBV18	CASSPPMKVAGNEQYF
-	TRBV12-3/TRBV12-4	CASRDGPSGEQYF
TRBD2	TRBV28	CASSLSLAGGMEQYF
TRBD1	TRBV14	CASGQGDSFYNEQFF
-	TRBV29-1	CSAGEGLDSPLHF
TRBD2	TRBV27	CASKVGGSPTYEQYF
-	TRBV4-2	CASSQYRGDTEAFF
TRBD2	TRBV5-1	CASSSRGLAFTDTQYF
TRBD2	TRBV7-6	CASSLAGLGYEQFF
TRBD2	TRBV5-1	CASSPPGGRSDTQYF
-	TRBV29-1	CSARESADTQYF
-	TRBV13	CASSLWTTRDTQYF
TRBD2	TRBV24-1	CATSGERGSVDEQFF
TRBD2	TRBV20-1	CSARGGLAYIQETQYF
TRBD1	TRBV6-1	CASSEYRGLNEQFF
-	TRBV6-1	CASSPITYFAKSYEQYF
TRBD1	TRBV29-1	CSVPQGHNEKLFF
-	TRBV20-1	CSGETRSNYGYTF
TRBD2	TRBV20-1	CSARGIAGGFTDTQYF
TRBD1	TRBV5-1	CASSPRRPGQTYTEAFF
TRBD1	TRBV6-6	CASSYLPGQCYGYTF
-	TRBV5-1	CASSLSGSTRDMQYF
-	TRBV11-2	CASSLVTANQPQHF
TRBD1	TRBV12-3/TRBV12-4	CASSFDRAPYEQYF
-	TRBV21-1	CASRDGSSYNGQFF
TRBD1	TRBV20-1	CSATWTGPYNSPLHF
-	TRBV24-1	CATSGGFPDTQYF
TRBD2	TRBV5-1	CASSLVTLAGGRGNEQFF
-	TRBV3-1	CASSQVTFDGGYTF
-	TRBV13	CASSLGPRIVNTEAFF
-	TRBV12-1	CASSSEEKGLAGSVILHNEQFF
TRBD1	TRBV28	CASSLSGTGGINIQYF
-	TRBV12-3/TRBV12-4	CASTPSRRTGELFF
-	TRBV11-2	CASSGPGRVKEKLFF
-	TRBV5-1	CASSLYTSHTEAFF
-	TRBV7-9	CASSPTQRAVEKTEAFF
-	TRBV20-1	CSAGASHSVGNQPQHF
TRBD1	TRBV29-1	CSATRTGMGDTQYF
TRBD2	TRBV20-1	CSARRPGTSGRRYEQYF